The count of the clone carrying this T cell receptor (beta chain) is one. The source of the sample is a study of blood T cell repertoires in COVID-19. For the study at large: Acute and convalescent COVID-19 samples came from the United States, Italy and Spain. PBMCs, B-cell-depleted T cells, or T cells provided the cDNA or gDNA that made up the material.

As handled by the study authors: Nucleated cell counts were estimated from reference gene primer amplification. Some clones are missing from TCRdb's copy, which holds only in-frame ones; the method was immunoSEQ multiplex PCR. The DNA was the basis for D and trimming; V, J and clone size are from that table. The profile covers more than 10,000 clones, with around 80% appearing a single time and under 35% taken by the ten largest. Germline V CDR1 and CDR2: SGHAT, FQNNGV. Trimming took 0 bases from V and 7 from J; bases not matched to a gene: 8. The CDR3 spans 15 residues. The J gene is TRBJ2-5, the V gene TRBV11-2; TRBD1 matches 7 bases. The clonotype comes from a human donor in a cohort sampled during active COVID-19. Input material: peripheral blood. The CDR3 nucleotides are TGTGCCAGCAGCTTAGATAACAGGGGTTGGGCGACCCAGTACTTC. As protein: CASSLDNRGWATQYF.